These 3 T cell receptor beta chains were all obtained from the same sample, sequenced in a study of Ad26.COV2.S vaccination and SARS-CoV-2 variants. Produced via immunoSEQ multiplex PCR; TCRdb's table is partial and in-frame only. The table shows about 390,000 clones, with 80% to 90% occurring only once. As for treatment: roughly 19 received Ad26.COV2.S at low or high dose, single or two shots; a few received placebo; per-sample allocation not given. On day 63 after the first injection, vaccine and placebo recipients gave samples. Sequencing used peripheral blood, obtained in a trial of Ad26.COV2.S vaccine versus placebo. The receptors derive from a person between 18 and 65 years old who received the Ad26.COV2.S COVID-19 vaccine or a placebo.

The rearrangement uses TRBV27 and TRBJ2-1, with 7 bases that match TRBD2. Unmatched junction bases numbered 5, after V lost 0 bases and J lost 3 bases. The CDR3 contains 16 residues. Germline lookup yields CDR1 MNHEY and CDR2 SMNVEV (reference sequence). The DNA of the CDR3 is TGTGCCAGCAGTTTATCGGGAGGGGAATACTACAATGAGCAGTTCTTC. The encoded protein is CASSLSGGEYYNEQFF.

V is TRBV11-3 and J is TRBJ2-7; 8 nucleotides match TRBD2. The J segment lost 5 bases and the V segment lost 5 bases, leaving 17 bases of the junction unmatched. Germline lookup yields CDR1 SGHNT and CDR2 YENEEA. This CDR3 is built from 17 residues. The CDR3 sequence: CASSPGGVETNNDEQYF. The CDR3 nucleotides are TGTGCCAGCAGCCCGGGGGGGGTAGAGACCAATAACGACGAGCAGTACTTC.

The V call is TRBV5-1, the J call TRBJ1-1; TRBD1 is a possible D gene (5 bases). Trimming pared 0 bases from V and 1 base from J, leaving 13 bases between. The CDR3 contains 16 residues. Germline V lookup: CDR1 SGHRS, CDR2 YFSETQ. CDR3 residues: CASSLAPGRENTEAFF. CDR3 DNA sequence: TGCGCCAGCAGCTTGGCCCCCGGCAGGGAGAACACTGAAGCTTTCTTT.